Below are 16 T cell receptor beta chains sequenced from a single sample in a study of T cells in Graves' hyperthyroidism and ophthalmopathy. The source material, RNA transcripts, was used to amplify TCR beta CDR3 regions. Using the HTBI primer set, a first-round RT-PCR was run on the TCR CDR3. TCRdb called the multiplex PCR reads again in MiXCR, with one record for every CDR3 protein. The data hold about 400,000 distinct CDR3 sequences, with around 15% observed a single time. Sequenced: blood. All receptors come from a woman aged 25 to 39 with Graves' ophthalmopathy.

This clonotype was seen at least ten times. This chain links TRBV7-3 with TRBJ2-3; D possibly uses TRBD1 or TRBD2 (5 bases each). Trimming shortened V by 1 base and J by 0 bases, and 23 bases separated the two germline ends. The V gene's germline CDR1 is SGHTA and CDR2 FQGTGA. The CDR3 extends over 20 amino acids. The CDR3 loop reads CASSLRGPTDRGKSTDTQYF. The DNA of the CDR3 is TGTGCCAGCAGCTTAAGGGGACCAACGGACCGGGGAAAAAGCACAGATACGCAGTATTTT. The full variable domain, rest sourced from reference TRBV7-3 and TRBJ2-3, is GAGVSQTPSNKVTEKGKYVELRCDPISGHTALYWYRQSLGQGPEFLIYFQGTGAADDSGLPNDRFFAVRPEGSVSTLKIQRTERGDSAVYLCASSLRGPTDRGKSTDTQYFGPGTRLTVL.

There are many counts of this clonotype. Here the CDR3 DNA reads TGTGCCAGCTCCGGAGGTTGGAGTCAGCCCCAGCATTTT. Its translation: CASSGGWSQPQHF. The J gene is TRBJ1-5, the V gene TRBV27; no definite D call. This CDR3 has 13 amino acids. The V end was cut by 8 bases, the J end by 6 bases, with 14 bases between. Germline lookup yields CDR1 MNHEY and CDR2 SMNVEV (reference sequence).

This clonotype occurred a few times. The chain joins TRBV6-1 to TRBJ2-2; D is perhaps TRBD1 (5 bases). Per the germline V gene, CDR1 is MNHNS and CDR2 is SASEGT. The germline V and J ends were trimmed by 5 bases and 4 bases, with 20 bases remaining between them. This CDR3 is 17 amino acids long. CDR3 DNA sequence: TGTGCCAGCAGTCTACCTACAGGTGGGATGGGCACCGGGGAGCTGTTTTTT. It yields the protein CASSLPTGGMGTGELFF.

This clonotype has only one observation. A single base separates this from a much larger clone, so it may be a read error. The CDR3 DNA is TGTGCCACCAGTGATAGGGCCGGGACTGAGACCCTCGATGAGCAGTTCTTC. Translating gives CATSDRAGTETLDEQFF. The V and J genes are TRBV24-1 and TRBJ2-1; TRBD2 might be the D (6 bases). This CDR3 region has 17 residues. Looked up from germline, CDR1 is KGHDR and CDR2 is SFDVKD. V lost 3 bases and J 8 bases, leaving 22 bases between the germline ends.

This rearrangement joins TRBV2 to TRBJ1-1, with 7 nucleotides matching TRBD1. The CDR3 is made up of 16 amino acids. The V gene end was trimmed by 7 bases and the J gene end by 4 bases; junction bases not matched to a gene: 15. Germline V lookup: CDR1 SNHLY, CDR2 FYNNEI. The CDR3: CASTARRQGEATEAFF. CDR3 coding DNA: TGTGCCAGCACCGCACGTAGACAGGGAGAGGCCACTGAAGCTTTCTTT.

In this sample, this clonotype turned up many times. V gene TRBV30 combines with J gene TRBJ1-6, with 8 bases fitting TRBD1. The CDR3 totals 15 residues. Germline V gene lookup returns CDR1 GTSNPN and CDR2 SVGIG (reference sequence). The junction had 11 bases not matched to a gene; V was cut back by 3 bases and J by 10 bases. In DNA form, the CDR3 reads TGTGCCTGGAGACTCGTCAGGGGGCTAAGATCACCCCTCCACTTT. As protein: CAWRLVRGLRSPLHF.

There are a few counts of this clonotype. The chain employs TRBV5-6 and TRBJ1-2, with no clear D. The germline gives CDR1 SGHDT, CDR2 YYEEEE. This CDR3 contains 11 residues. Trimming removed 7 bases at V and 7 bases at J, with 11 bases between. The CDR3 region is CASARLGGYTF. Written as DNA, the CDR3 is TGTGCCAGCGCGAGGCTGGGTGGCTACACCTTC.

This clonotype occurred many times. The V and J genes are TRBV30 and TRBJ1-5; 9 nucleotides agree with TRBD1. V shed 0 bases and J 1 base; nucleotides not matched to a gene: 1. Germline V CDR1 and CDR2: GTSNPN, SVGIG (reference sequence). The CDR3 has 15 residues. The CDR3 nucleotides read TGTGCCTGGAGTGTGGGACAGGGAAGCAATCAGCCCCAGCATTTT. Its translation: CAWSVGQGSNQPQHF.

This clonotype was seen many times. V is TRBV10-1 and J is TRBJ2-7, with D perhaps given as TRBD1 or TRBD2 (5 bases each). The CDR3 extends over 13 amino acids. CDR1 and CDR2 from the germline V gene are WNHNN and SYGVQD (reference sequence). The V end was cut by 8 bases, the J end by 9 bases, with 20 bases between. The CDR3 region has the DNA TGCGCCAGCGAAAAAGGGGCAGGTGGGAGGCAGTACTTC. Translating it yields CASEKGAGGRQYF.

The CDR3 nucleotides are TGTGCCAGCAGCCCCGGACAGTCGCCTCAGCCCCAGCATTTT. Protein sequence: CASSPGQSPQPQHF. V gene TRBV7-9 combines with J gene TRBJ1-5, with D tentatively TRBD1 (6 bases). Trimming took off 5 bases at V and 6 bases at J, with 14 bases between the two ends. Germline V gene lookup returns CDR1 SEHNR and CDR2 FQNEAQ (reference sequence). This CDR3 has 14 amino acids.

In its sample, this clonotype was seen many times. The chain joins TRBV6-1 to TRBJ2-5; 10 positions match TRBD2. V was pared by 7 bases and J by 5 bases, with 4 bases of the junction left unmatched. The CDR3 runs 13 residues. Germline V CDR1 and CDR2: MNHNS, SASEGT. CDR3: CASTGTSAETQYF. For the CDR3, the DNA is TGTGCCAGCACCGGGACTAGCGCGGAGACCCAGTACTTC.

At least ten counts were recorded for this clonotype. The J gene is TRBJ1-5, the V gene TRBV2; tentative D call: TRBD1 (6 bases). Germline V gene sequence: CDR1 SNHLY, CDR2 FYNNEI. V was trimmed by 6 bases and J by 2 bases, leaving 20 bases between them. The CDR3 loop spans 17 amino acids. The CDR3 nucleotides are TGTGCCAGCAGGGGGGGGCAAGTTGGTAGACGCAATCAGCCCCAGCATTTT. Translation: CASRGGQVGRRNQPQHF.

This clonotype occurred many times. The CDR3 loop is CASALSRGYEQYF. CDR3 DNA sequence: TGTGCCTCGGCTCTAAGTAGGGGCTACGAGCAGTACTTC. The genes are TRBV2 and TRBJ2-7; TRBD1 is a possible D gene (5 bases). CDR3 size: 13 residues. In germline, CDR1 is SNHLY, CDR2 FYNNEI. V dropped 11 bases and J dropped 3 bases, with 17 bases sitting between them. Full variable domain (remainder filled in from reference TRBV2 and TRBJ2-7): EPEVTQTPSHQVTQMGQEVILRCVPISNHLYFYWYRQILGQKVEFLVSFYNNEISEKSEIFDDQFSVERPDGSNFTLKIRSTKLEDSAMYFCASALSRGYEQYFGPGTRLTVT.

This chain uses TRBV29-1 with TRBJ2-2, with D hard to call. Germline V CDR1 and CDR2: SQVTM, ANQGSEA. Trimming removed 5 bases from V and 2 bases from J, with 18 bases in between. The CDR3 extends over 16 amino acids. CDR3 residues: CSVTNRQGRNTGELFF. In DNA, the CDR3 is TGCAGCGTTACTAATCGACAAGGACGAAACACCGGGGAGCTGTTTTTT.

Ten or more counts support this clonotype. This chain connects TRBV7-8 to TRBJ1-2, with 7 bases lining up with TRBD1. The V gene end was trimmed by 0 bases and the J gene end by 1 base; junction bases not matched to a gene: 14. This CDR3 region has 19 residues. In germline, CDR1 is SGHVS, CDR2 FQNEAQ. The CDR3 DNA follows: TGTGCCAGCAGCTTAGCTCGTTGGAGGGGGCGGGGGGATAACTATGGCTACACCTTC. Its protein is CASSLARWRGRGDNYGYTF.

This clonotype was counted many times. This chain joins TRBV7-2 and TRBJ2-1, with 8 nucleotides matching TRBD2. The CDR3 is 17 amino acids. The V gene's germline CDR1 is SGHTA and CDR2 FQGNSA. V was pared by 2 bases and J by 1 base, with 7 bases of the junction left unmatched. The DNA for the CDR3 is TGTGCCAGCAGCTTATTGGCGCGGGGGGTATCCTACAATGAGCAGTTCTTC. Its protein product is CASSLLARGVSYNEQFF.